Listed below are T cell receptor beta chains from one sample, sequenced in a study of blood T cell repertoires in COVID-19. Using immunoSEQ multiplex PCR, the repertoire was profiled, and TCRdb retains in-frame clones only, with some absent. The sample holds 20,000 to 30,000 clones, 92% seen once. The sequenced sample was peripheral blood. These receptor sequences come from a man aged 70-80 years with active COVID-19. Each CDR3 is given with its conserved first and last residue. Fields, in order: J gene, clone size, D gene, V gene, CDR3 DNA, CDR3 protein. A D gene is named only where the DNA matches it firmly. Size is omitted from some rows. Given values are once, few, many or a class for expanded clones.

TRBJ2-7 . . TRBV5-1 TGCGCCAGCAGCTTTCGGCCTGGACTCTCCTACGAGCAGTACTTC CASSFRPGLSYEQYF
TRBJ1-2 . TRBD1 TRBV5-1 TGCGCCAGCAGCTTGGAGACAGGGAACTATGGCTACACCTTC CASSLETGNYGYTF
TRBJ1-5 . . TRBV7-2 TGTGCCAGCAGCTTAGGCGGCCGAGTGGGTCAGCCCCAGCATTTT CASSLGGRVGQPQHF
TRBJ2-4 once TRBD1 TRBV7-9 TGTGCCAGCAGCGCAACCGGGACAGGGCTAGCCAAAAACATTCAGTACTTC CASSATGTGLAKNIQYF
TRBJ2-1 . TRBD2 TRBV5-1 TGCGCCAGCAGCTTGGACCTATGGGGGGGCAATGAGCAGTTCTTC CASSLDLWGGNEQFF
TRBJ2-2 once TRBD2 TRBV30 TGTGCCTGGAGTATTACCCGGGACTACCCGAACACCGGGGAGCTGTTTTTT CAWSITRDYPNTGELFF
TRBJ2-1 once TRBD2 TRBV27 TGTGCCAGCAGTTTTTTTGGCGGGGGGCCTAACAATGAGCAGTTCTTC CASSFFGGGPNNEQFF
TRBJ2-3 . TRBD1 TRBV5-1 TGCGCCAGCGCCGACAGGGGCCGCACAGATACGCAGTATTTT CASADRGRTDTQYF
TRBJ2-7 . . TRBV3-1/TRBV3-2 TGTGCCAGCAGCCAAGTTCTGACTCCATTCGAGCAGTACTTC CASSQVLTPFEQYF
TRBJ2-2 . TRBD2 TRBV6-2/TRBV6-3 TGTGCCAGCAGTCCCCGACTAGCGACCCCGTCGGAGCTGTTTTTT CASSPRLATPSELFF
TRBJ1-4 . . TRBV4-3 TGCGCCAGCAGCCAAGATATGTCCCGAGGGTATACTAATGAAAAACTGTTTTTT CASSQDMSRGYTNEKLFF
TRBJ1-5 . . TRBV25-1 TGTGCCAGCAGCGGGGGGTATAGCAATCAGCCCCAGCATTTT CASSGGYSNQPQHF
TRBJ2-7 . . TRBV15 TGTGCCACCAGCCCACAGGTTGGAGCTGTCGAGCAGTACTTC CATSPQVGAVEQYF
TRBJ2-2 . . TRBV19 TGTGCCAGTACTTCAGTTTGGACCGGGGAGCTGTTTTTT CASTSVWTGELFF
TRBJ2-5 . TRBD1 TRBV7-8 TGTGCCAGCAGCCCCAGGACAGGGGGAGAGACCCAGTACTTC CASSPRTGGETQYF
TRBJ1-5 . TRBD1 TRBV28 TGTGCCAGCAGTGGGGGGGGACAGGGGGCAGGTCAGCCCCAGCATTTT CASSGGGQGAGQPQHF
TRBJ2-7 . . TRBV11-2 TGTGCCAGCAGCTTAGTCCAGGGGCCCCAATACGAGCAGTACTTC CASSLVQGPQYEQYF
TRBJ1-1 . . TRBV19 TGTGCCAGTAGTATGGTGAGGCGAATGAACACTGAAGCTTTCTTT CASSMVRRMNTEAFF
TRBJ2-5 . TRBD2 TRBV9 TGTGCCAGCAGCGTGGGGACTAGCGGGGGACGACAAGAGACCCAGTACTTC CASSVGTSGGRQETQYF
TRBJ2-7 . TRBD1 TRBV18 TGTGCCAGCTCACCTGGGACAGGGGGCTACGAGCAGTACTTC CASSPGTGGYEQYF
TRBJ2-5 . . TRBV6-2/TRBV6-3 TGTGCCAGCAGTTACGGCGCAGGCTTCCAAGAGACCCAGTACTTC CASSYGAGFQETQYF
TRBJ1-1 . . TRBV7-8 TGTGCCAGCAGTTTCGGGGGGGGCACTGAAGCTTTCTTT CASSFGGGTEAFF
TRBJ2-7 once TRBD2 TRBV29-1 TGCAGCGTCCGAGGGGGGGGCCCGGGAGGGTACAACGAGCAGTACTTC CSVRGGGPGGYNEQYF
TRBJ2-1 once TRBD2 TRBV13 TGTGCCAGCAGCTCCGGACTAGCGGCCAATGAGCAGTTCTTC CASSSGLAANEQFF
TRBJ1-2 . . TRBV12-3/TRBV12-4 TGTGCCAGCCTCGGACAGAACCTTCTTGATTACACCTTC CASLGQNLLDYTF
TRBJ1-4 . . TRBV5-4 TGTGCCAGCAGCGTCGGGAGGGGGGAAACTAATGAAAAACTGTTTTTT CASSVGRGETNEKLFF
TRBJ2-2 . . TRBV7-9 TGTGCCAGCAGCGTGACGGGAGAAGTGGGGGAGCTGTTTTTT CASSVTGEVGELFF
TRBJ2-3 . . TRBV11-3 TGTGCCAGCAGCTTTGGGGGGGGCGGCACAGATACGCAGTATTTT CASSFGGGGTDTQYF
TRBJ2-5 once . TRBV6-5 TGTGCCAGCAGAGGGGCAGGGCAAGAGACCCAGTACTTC CASRGAGQETQYF
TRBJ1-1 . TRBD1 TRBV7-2 TGTGCCAGCAGCCCAGGGACAGCTGAAGCTTTCTTT CASSPGTAEAFF
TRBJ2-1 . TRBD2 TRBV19 TGTGCCAGTAGTATTAAAAGCGGGGGGCACTCCTACAATGAGCAGTTCTTC CASSIKSGGHSYNEQFF
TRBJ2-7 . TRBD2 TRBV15 TGTGCCACCAGCAGAGGGGGATGGCGGGAGGGTAGAAACGAGCAGTACTTC CATSRGGWREGRNEQYF
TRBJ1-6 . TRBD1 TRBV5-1 TGCGCCAGCAGCCGACAGGGGGATAATTCACCCCTCCACTTT CASSRQGDNSPLHF
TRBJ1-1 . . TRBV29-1 TGCAGCGTTGAAAGGGGGTGGAACACTGAAGCTTTCTTT CSVERGWNTEAFF
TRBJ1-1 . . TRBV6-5 TGTGCCAGCAGTTACTCGAGCGGGGGGGCTGAAGCTTTCTTT CASSYSSGGAEAFF
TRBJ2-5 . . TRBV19 TGTGCCAGTAGTATCGTAGAGTCAGGGACCCAGTACTTC CASSIVESGTQYF
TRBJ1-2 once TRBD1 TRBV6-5 TGTGCCAGCAGCTACCTCGGGACAGGGACCTATGGCTACACCTTC CASSYLGTGTYGYTF
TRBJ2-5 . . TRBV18 TGTGCCAGCTCACCACAGCGGAGCCTCCAAGAGACCCAGTACTTC CASSPQRSLQETQYF
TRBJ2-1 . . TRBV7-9 TGTGCCAGCAGCTTAGCAGCCAGGGGTGAGCAGTTCTTC CASSLAARGEQFF
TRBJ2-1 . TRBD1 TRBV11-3 TGTGCCAGCAGCACCGGGACAGGGGAGGGTGAGCAGTTCTTC CASSTGTGEGEQFF
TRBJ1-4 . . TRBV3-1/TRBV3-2 TGTGCCAGCAGCCAAAGGTCAAGGGGGGGTATTAATGAAAAACTGTTTTTT CASSQRSRGGINEKLFF
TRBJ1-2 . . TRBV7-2 TGTGCCAGCAGCTTAGGCAGGTCCTATGGCTACACCTTC CASSLGRSYGYTF
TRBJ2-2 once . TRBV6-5 TGTGCCAGCAGTTACGAGCCAAACGCGAACACCGGGGAGCTGTTTTTT CASSYEPNANTGELFF
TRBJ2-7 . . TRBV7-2 TGTGCCAGCAGCACCCTACTCTACGAGCAGTACTTC CASSTLLYEQYF
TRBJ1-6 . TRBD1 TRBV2 TGTGCCAGCACTCGGGACAGGGGATTAATGGGTTCACCCCTCCACTTT CASTRDRGLMGSPLHF
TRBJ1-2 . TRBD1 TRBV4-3 TGCGCCAGCAGCCAAGACCCGACAGGGAGGAACTATGGCTACACCTTC CASSQDPTGRNYGYTF